The T cell receptor beta chain under discussion was sequenced for a study of cytomegalovirus exposure and HLA in healthy donors. Overall study context: Genetic ancestry analysis placed around four fifths of the approximately 390 donors that were genotyped in the Caucasian-associated cluster. Notes on the study in general: Later genetic work tied a missense DCLRE1C variant to beta-chain V and J trimming. A previous analysis found most TCR beta V segments productive roughly 87% or roughly 30% of the time.

In regard to this clone: Its matching antigen is unknown.

The PCR was carried out with 60 Vbeta primers and 13 Jbeta primers. Sequencing was performed with immunoSEQ multiplex PCR; in TCRdb, only in-frame clones are kept and a portion is missing. Of about 180,000 clones listed, over 75% are singletons. The V end was cut by 2 bases, the J end by 3 bases, with 14 bases between. This CDR3 has 15 residues. In germline, CDR1 is SGHVS, CDR2 FNYEAQ. V gene TRBV7-6 combines with J gene TRBJ2-7; D may be TRBD1 (6 bases). The sample was PBMCs. This TCR derives from a man aged 55 to 70 in good health and CMV-seronegative. The CDR3 nucleotides read TGTGCCAGCAGCTTACCTCCGACAGGTTTCTACGAGCAGTACTTC. Translating gives CASSLPPTGFYEQYF.